This T cell receptor beta chain is drawn from a study of cytomegalovirus exposure and HLA in healthy donors. CDR1 SGDLS and CDR2 YYNGEE come from the germline V gene. The J segment lost 5 bases and the V segment lost 3 bases, leaving 7 bases of the junction unmatched. The CDR3 sequence is 14 residues long. PCR amplification relied on 60 Vbeta primers (plus 13 Jbeta primers). Original data processing: Tens of millions of unique TCR beta chains, roughly 10 million shared, were counted in a later analysis. Assay: immunoSEQ multiplex PCR; the TCRdb copy retains only in-frame clones and omits some. That table supplies the V and J calls and clone size; D and trimming were determined from the DNA. The sample has around 40,000 clones. Study-level results: A later analysis appeared to link common viral pathogens to several of the most significant clusters.

On this clone itself: Antigen: not known.

The receptor's source is a man younger than 40 in good health and CMV-seronegative. Sequenced input: PBMCs. The gene calls are TRBV9 and TRBJ2-5, with 7 bases that match TRBD1. CDR3: CASSARQGDETQYF. CDR3 sequence (DNA): TGTGCCAGCAGCGCCCGACAGGGTGACGAGACCCAGTACTTC.